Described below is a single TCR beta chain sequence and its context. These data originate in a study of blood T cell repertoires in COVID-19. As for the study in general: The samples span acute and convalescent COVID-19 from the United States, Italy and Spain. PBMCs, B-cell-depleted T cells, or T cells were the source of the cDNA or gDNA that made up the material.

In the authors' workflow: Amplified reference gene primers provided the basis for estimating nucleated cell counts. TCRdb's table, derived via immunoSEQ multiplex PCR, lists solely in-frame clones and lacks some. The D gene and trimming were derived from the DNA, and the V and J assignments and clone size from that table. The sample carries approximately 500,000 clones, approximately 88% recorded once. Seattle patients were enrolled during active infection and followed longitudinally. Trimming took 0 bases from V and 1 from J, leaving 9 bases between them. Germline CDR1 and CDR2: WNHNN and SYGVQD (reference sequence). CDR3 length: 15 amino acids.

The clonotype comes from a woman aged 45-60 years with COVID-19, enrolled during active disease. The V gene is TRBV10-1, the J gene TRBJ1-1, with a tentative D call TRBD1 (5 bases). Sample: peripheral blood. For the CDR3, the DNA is TGCGCCAGCAGTGAGTCGGGGGGGACGAACACTGAAGCTTTCTTT. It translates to CASSESGGTNTEAFF.